This is a list of T cell receptor beta chains from one sample in a study of blood T cell repertoires in COVID-19. Libraries were prepared by immunoSEQ multiplex PCR; TCRdb keeps only in-frame clonotypes and omits some of them. The sample lists some 120,000 clones; about four fifths were seen once. What was sequenced was peripheral blood. These receptors all stem from a woman between 25 and 40 years old who had recovered from COVID-19. Each CDR3 is given with its conserved first and last residue. The order of the fields is clone size, D gene, V gene, J gene, CDR3 protein, CDR3 DNA. The D gene is left open where the match is weak. Size values are once, few and many counts, or a class for expanded clones, and some rows have none.

-,-,TRBV6-5,TRBJ1-3,CASSTGVSGNTIYF,TGTGCCAGCAGTACCGGGGTCTCTGGAAACACCATATATTTT
-,-,TRBV3-1/TRBV3-2,TRBJ2-2,CASSSTRGGGLAELFF,TGTGCCAGCAGCTCCACGCGTGGAGGGGGCCTGGCGGAGCTGTTTTTT
-,-,TRBV19,TRBJ2-7,CASSVTSYSYEQYF,TGTGCCAGTAGCGTTACTAGTTACTCCTACGAGCAGTACTTC
-,-,TRBV30,TRBJ2-7,CAWSGNSVTYEQYF,TGTGCCTGGAGTGGGAACAGTGTTACCTACGAGCAGTACTTC
-,-,TRBV30,TRBJ1-5,CAWSPGFDSQPQHF,TGTGCCTGGAGTCCAGGGTTCGATAGTCAGCCCCAGCATTTT
-,TRBD2,TRBV13,TRBJ2-3,CASSLWLAGGPTTQYF,TGTGCCAGCAGCTTATGGCTAGCGGGGGGGCCGACTACGCAGTATTTT
-,TRBD1,TRBV4-2,TRBJ2-5,CASSQGTGQETQYF,TGTGCCAGCAGCCAAGGGACAGGGCAAGAGACCCAGTACTTC
once,TRBD2,TRBV27,TRBJ2-7,CASRYGRGYEQYF,TGTGCCAGCAGGTACGGGAGGGGGTACGAGCAGTACTTC
-,TRBD2,TRBV6-5,TRBJ2-3,CASSSRTSGSSWYF,TGTGCCAGCAGTTCTCGGACTAGCGGGAGTTCGTGGTATTTT
-,TRBD1,TRBV2,TRBJ1-1,CASRRQGADTEAFF,TGTGCCAGCCGTCGACAGGGGGCGGACACTGAAGCTTTCTTT
-,-,TRBV29-1,TRBJ1-6,CSVAGSYNSPLHF,TGCAGCGTTGCAGGGTCCTATAATTCACCCCTCCACTTT
-,-,TRBV5-4,TRBJ1-2,CASSLAGGYGYTF,TGTGCCAGCAGCTTGGCCGGGGGCTATGGCTACACCTTC
once,-,TRBV28,TRBJ1-5,CASSLTGSYNQPQHF,TGTGCCAGCAGTTTAACGGGTTCTTACAATCAGCCCCAGCATTTT
-,TRBD1,TRBV2,TRBJ2-5,CASRLHPGGAIQTQYF,TGTGCCAGCAGGCTACACCCAGGGGGCGCGATACAGACCCAGTACTTC
-,-,TRBV5-1,TRBJ2-3,CASSLTRSGATDTQYF,TGCGCCAGCAGCTTGACGAGATCAGGGGCCACAGATACGCAGTATTTT
once,TRBD2,TRBV11-2,TRBJ2-1,CASSLLAGGNEQFF,TGTGCCAGCAGCTTACTAGCGGGAGGGAATGAGCAGTTCTTC
-,-,TRBV15,TRBJ2-1,CASGMGSSYNEQFF,TGTGCCTCAGGTATGGGGAGCTCCTACAATGAGCAGTTCTTC
few,TRBD1,TRBV2,TRBJ2-1,CASSWGQGGDNEQFF,TGTGCCAGCAGTTGGGGACAGGGCGGCGACAATGAGCAGTTCTTC
-,-,TRBV9,TRBJ2-7,CASSRLREANKRYEQYF,TGTGCCAGCAGCCGGCTAAGGGAGGCCAACAAACGGTACGAGCAGTACTTC
-,TRBD2,TRBV19,TRBJ2-7,CASSINSGSHEQYF,TGTGCCAGTAGTATCAATAGCGGGAGCCACGAGCAGTACTTC
few,TRBD1,TRBV3-1/TRBV3-2,TRBJ1-1,CASSYRGRDTEAFF,TGTGCCAGCAGCTACAGGGGGCGGGACACTGAAGCTTTCTTT
-,-,TRBV24-1,TRBJ2-5,CATSDFALTQATSGTQYF,TGTGCCACCAGTGATTTCGCCTTGACACAGGCGACATCGGGGACCCAGTACTTC
-,-,TRBV3-1/TRBV3-2,TRBJ2-1,CASSPGVQGRDNEQFF,TGTGCCAGCAGCCCAGGGGTCCAGGGGAGGGACAATGAGCAGTTCTTC
-,-,TRBV9,TRBJ2-7,CASSIHWETRYEQYF,TGTGCCAGCAGCATTCACTGGGAGACCCGCTACGAGCAGTACTTC
-,TRBD2,TRBV7-9,TRBJ2-1,CASSSLAGGSYNEQFF,TGTGCCAGCAGCTCTCTAGCGGGAGGGTCCTACAATGAGCAGTTCTTC
-,-,TRBV29-1,TRBJ1-6,CSVQAGDNSPLHF,TGCAGCGTGCAGGCCGGGGATAATTCACCCCTCCACTTT
many,-,TRBV28,TRBJ1-4,CASSLLQEKLFF,TGTGCCAGCAGTTTATTACAGGAAAAACTGTTTTTT
-,TRBD1,TRBV2,TRBJ1-2,CASVGTGGGGYTF,TGTGCCAGTGTGGGTACAGGGGGCGGAGGCTACACCTTC
-,-,TRBV7-3,TRBJ2-1,CASSPEVGPSHEQFF,TGTGCCAGCAGCCCCGAGGTCGGCCCATCCCATGAGCAGTTCTTC
-,-,TRBV5-4,TRBJ2-7,CASSLAGISPYEQYF,TGTGCCAGCAGCTTGGCCGGGATCTCCCCCTACGAGCAGTACTTC
-,-,TRBV5-6,TRBJ1-5,CASSYFGGNQPQHF,TGTGCCAGCAGCTACTTTGGCGGAAATCAGCCCCAGCATTTT
-,TRBD2,TRBV7-7,TRBJ2-5,CASSLITSGSGETQYF,TGTGCTAGCAGCTTAATAACTAGCGGGAGTGGAGAGACCCAGTACTTC
-,-,TRBV4-1,TRBJ1-3,CASSQEDTYGNTIYF,TGCGCCAGCAGCCAAGAGGACACCTATGGAAACACCATATATTTT
-,TRBD2,TRBV19,TRBJ2-1,CASSNPGGEYNEQFF,TGTGCCAGTAGTAATCCGGGAGGAGAGTACAATGAGCAGTTCTTC
few,-,TRBV6-1,TRBJ2-7,CASSERQAPNEQYF,TGTGCCAGCAGTGAAAGACAGGCCCCTAACGAGCAGTACTTC
-,-,TRBV5-6,TRBJ2-5,CASSLTAGTQYF,TGTGCCAGCAGCTTGACTGCCGGGACCCAGTACTTC
-,-,TRBV23-1,TRBJ1-1,CASLTRGKGYTEAFF,TGCGCCAGTCTGACCCGGGGTAAAGGGTACACTGAAGCTTTCTTT
many,TRBD2,TRBV7-8,TRBJ2-1,CASSPSGGSYNEQFF,TGTGCCAGCAGCCCCTCGGGGGGTTCCTACAATGAGCAGTTCTTC
-,TRBD1,TRBV12-3/TRBV12-4,TRBJ2-7,CASSDDRGEQYF,TGTGCCAGCAGCGACGACAGGGGCGAGCAGTACTTC
-,TRBD2,TRBV2,TRBJ2-3,CASKSSSGGTDTQYF,TGTGCCAGCAAATCATCGAGCGGGGGCACAGATACGCAGTATTTT
-,TRBD2,TRBV5-1,TRBJ2-5,CASSLAGLEAETQYF,TGCGCCAGCAGCTTGGCGGGACTAGAGGCGGAGACCCAGTACTTC
-,-,TRBV6-5,TRBJ1-1,CASNRGTEAFF,TGTGCCAGCAATCGGGGCACTGAAGCTTTCTTT
once,TRBD1,TRBV6-5,TRBJ1-2,CASKGQGGYGYTF,TGTGCCAGCAAGGGACAGGGGGGCTATGGCTACACCTTC
once,-,TRBV3-1/TRBV3-2,TRBJ1-1,CASSPSYAGAEAFF,TGTGCCAGCAGCCCTTCCTATGCAGGGGCTGAAGCTTTCTTT
-,-,TRBV3-1/TRBV3-2,TRBJ1-1,CASSQPLGAGEAFF,TGTGCCAGCAGCCAGCCCCTAGGGGCAGGCGAAGCTTTCTTT
many,TRBD2,TRBV2,TRBJ2-3,CASSPWTSGLTDTQYF,TGTGCCAGCAGTCCTTGGACTAGCGGGCTCACAGATACGCAGTATTTT
-,TRBD2,TRBV9,TRBJ2-3,CASSALAGSTDTQYF,TGTGCCAGCAGCGCACTAGCGGGGAGCACAGATACGCAGTATTTT
-,-,TRBV12-2,TRBJ2-2,CASRLLVLAGGPITGELFF,TGTGCAAGTCGCTTATTAGTTCTAGCGGGAGGGCCTATCACCGGGGAGCTGTTTTTT
-,-,TRBV7-9,TRBJ1-5,CASSWAYSNQPQHF,TGTGCCAGCAGCTGGGCCTATAGCAATCAGCCCCAGCATTTT
-,TRBD1,TRBV6-5,TRBJ2-7,CASALTGTVKQYF,TGTGCCAGCGCCTTAACCGGGACAGTGAAGCAGTACTTC
-,-,TRBV10-2,TRBJ1-1,CASSRENTEAFF,TGCGCCAGCAGTCGGGAAAACACTGAAGCTTTCTTT
-,TRBD2,TRBV12-3/TRBV12-4,TRBJ2-1,CASSSGLVNEQFF,TGTGCCAGCAGTTCCGGACTAGTCAATGAGCAGTTCTTC
-,TRBD2,TRBV3-1/TRBV3-2,TRBJ2-3,CASSPGLAGGYTDTQYF,TGTGCCAGCAGCCCCGGACTAGCGGGAGGTTACACAGATACGCAGTATTTT
-,TRBD2,TRBV4-1,TRBJ2-1,CASSQGSRRGLAESYNEQFF,TGCGCCAGCAGCCAAGGCTCCCGGCGAGGACTAGCGGAGTCCTACAATGAGCAGTTCTTC
-,TRBD1,TRBV15,TRBJ1-2,CATSRVGQGPNYGYTF,TGTGCCACCAGCAGAGTTGGACAGGGACCTAACTATGGCTACACCTTC
-,TRBD2,TRBV5-1,TRBJ2-3,CASSVGTSGRTDTQYF,TGCGCCAGCAGCGTTGGGACTAGCGGGAGGACAGATACGCAGTATTTT
-,-,TRBV3-1/TRBV3-2,TRBJ2-7,CASSRLGGQYEQYF,TGTGCCAGCAGCCGACTCGGGGGGCAGTACGAGCAGTACTTC
-,-,TRBV5-4,TRBJ1-1,CASSSLGGGDEAFF,TGTGCCAGCAGCTCGCTGGGCGGGGGAGATGAAGCTTTCTTT
-,-,TRBV11-2,TRBJ1-2,CASSAGRSPIPSYGYTF,TGTGCCAGCAGCGCTGGTCGGAGCCCTATTCCTTCCTATGGCTACACCTTC
-,TRBD2,TRBV7-3,TRBJ2-3,CASCIAGGTDTQYF,TGTGCCAGCTGCATAGCGGGAGGCACAGATACGCAGTATTTT